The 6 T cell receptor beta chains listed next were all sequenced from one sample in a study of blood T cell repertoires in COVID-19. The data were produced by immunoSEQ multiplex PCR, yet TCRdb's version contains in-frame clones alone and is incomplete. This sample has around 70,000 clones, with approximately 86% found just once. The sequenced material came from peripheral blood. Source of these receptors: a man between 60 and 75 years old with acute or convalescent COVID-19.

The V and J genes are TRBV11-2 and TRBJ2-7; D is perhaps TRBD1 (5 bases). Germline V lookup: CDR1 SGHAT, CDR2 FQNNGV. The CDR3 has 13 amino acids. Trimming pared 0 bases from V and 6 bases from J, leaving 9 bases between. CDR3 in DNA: TGTGCCAGCAGCTTAGATCGGCAGGGCGAGCAGTACGTC. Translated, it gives CASSLDRQGEQYV.

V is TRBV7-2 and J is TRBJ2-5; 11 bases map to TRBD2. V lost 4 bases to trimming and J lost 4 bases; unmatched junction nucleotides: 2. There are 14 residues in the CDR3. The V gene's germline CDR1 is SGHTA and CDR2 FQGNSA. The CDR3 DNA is TGTGCCAGCAGCTCAACTAGCGGGGGAGAGACCCAGTACTTC. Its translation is CASSSTSGGETQYF.

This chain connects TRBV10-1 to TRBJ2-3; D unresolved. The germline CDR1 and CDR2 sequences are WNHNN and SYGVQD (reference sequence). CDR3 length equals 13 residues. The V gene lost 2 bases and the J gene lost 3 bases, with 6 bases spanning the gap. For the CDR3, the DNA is TGCGCCAGCAGTGAGACTACGACAGATACGCAGTATTTT. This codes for CASSETTTDTQYF.

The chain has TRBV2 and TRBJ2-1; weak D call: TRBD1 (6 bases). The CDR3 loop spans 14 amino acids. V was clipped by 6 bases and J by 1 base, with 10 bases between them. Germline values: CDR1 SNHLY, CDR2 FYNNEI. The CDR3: CASRPDRSYNEQFF. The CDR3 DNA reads TGTGCCAGCAGACCCGACAGGTCCTACAATGAGCAGTTCTTC.

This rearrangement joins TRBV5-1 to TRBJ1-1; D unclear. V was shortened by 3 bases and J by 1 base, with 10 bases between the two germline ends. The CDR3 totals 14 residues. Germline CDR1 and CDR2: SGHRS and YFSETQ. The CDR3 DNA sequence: TGCGCCAGCAGCTCGGCGGGGTCGAACACTGAAGCTTTCTTT. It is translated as CASSSAGSNTEAFF.

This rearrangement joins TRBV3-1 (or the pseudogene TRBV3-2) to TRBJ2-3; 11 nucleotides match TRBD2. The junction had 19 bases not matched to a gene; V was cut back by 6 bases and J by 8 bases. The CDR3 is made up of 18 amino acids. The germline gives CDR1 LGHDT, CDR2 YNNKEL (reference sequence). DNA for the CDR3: TGTGCCAGCAGTCCCTCCCCCGTGACTAGCGGGGACGTGGTTACGCAGTATTTT. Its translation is CASSPSPVTSGDVVTQYF.